One sample yielded the 19 T cell receptor beta chains listed below, sequenced in a study of blood T cell repertoires in COVID-19. Only in-frame clones appear in the TCRdb table, and some are missing; sequencing was by immunoSEQ multiplex PCR. The sample holds approximately 230,000 clones, around nine tenths seen once. The sequencing input was peripheral blood. These receptors all come from a man aged 18 to 29 with active or convalescent COVID-19.

This clone was observed a few times. V is TRBV11-2 and J is TRBJ2-1, with D hard to call. Germline V gives CDR1 SGHAT, CDR2 FQNNGV. The V end lost 10 bases, the J end lost 5 bases, and 24 bases lay between the germline ends. The CDR3 extends over 16 amino acids. This chain's CDR3 is CATILSRSKNHNEQFF. The CDR3 region has the DNA TGTGCCACCATCCTTAGTCGGTCTAAAAATCACAATGAGCAGTTCTTC.

The rearrangement uses TRBV20-1 and TRBJ1-2, with D perhaps TRBD1 (6 bases). With 3 bases removed from V and 7 bases from J, the gap between germline ends came to 18 bases. The CDR3 is made up of 14 amino acids. Per germline, CDR1 DFQATT and CDR2 SNEGSKA (reference sequence). The CDR3 nucleotides read TGCAGTGCTAGTACAGGGATAGGGGTACGTGGCTACACCTTC. It codes for CSASTGIGVRGYTF.

As for this clone: This sample also contains other DNA sequences that code for the same CDR3. The chain recombines TRBV28 with TRBJ2-3; the D is unclear. The CDR3 covers 12 residues. The germline V and J ends were trimmed by 3 bases and 5 bases, with 6 bases remaining between them. Looked up from germline, CDR1 is MDHEN and CDR2 is SYDVKM. CDR3 region: CASSLSGDTQYF. In DNA, the CDR3 is TGTGCCAGCAGTTTGTCGGGAGATACGCAGTATTTT.

The chain carries TRBV11-2 and TRBJ1-6; a possible D gene is TRBD1 (5 bases). Trimming took off 0 bases at V and 0 bases at J, with 18 bases between the two ends. Germline V gives CDR1 SGHAT, CDR2 FQNNGV. The CDR3 is made up of 20 amino acids. The CDR3 loop is CASSLEGPAAVSSYNSPLHF. CDR3 sequence (DNA): TGTGCCAGCAGCTTAGAGGGGCCGGCTGCGGTGAGCTCCTATAATTCACCCCTCCACTTT.

The DNA of the CDR3 is TGTGCCAGCAGCTTAGCTGTGACAGGCCGGGACGAGCAGTACTTC. Amino acids: CASSLAVTGRDEQYF. The rearrangement joins TRBV7-9 to TRBJ2-7; possible D gene TRBD1, 6 bases. Trimming left V 0 bases short and J 5 bases short, with 14 bases between. CDR1 and CDR2 from the germline V gene are SEHNR and FQNEAQ (reference sequence). The CDR3 has 15 residues.

V is TRBV29-1 and J is TRBJ2-5; 9 positions match TRBD2. The CDR3 consists of 15 residues. V shed 8 bases and J 0 bases; nucleotides not matched to a gene: 10. Germline V gene data show CDR1 as SQVTM and CDR2 as ANQGSEA. The CDR3 is CSTGLGGGDQETQYF. In DNA, the CDR3 is TGCAGCACCGGTTTAGGCGGGGGGGACCAAGAGACCCAGTACTTC.

The chain couples TRBV7-2 to TRBJ2-7; 9 bases are shared with TRBD2. The CDR3 covers 14 residues. CDR1 is SGHTA and CDR2 is FQGNSA in the germline V gene. V was pared by 7 bases and J by 2 bases, with 6 bases of the junction left unmatched. The CDR3 DNA sequence: TGTGCCAGCACCTTCGGACTAGCGCCCTACGAGCAGTACTTC. It yields the protein CASTFGLAPYEQYF. Based on the CDR3 plus reference TRBV7-2 and TRBJ2-7, the full variable domain is GAGVSQSPSNKVTEKGKDVELRCDPISGHTALYWYRQSLGQGLEFLIYFQGNSAPDKSGLPSDRFSAERTGGSVSTLTIQRTQQEDSAVYLCASTFGLAPYEQYFGPGTRLTVT.

V is TRBV10-3 and J is TRBJ1-3; D uncertain. CDR3 size: 15 residues. From germline, CDR1 is ENHRY and CDR2 SYGVKD. Between the trimmed V and J ends, which lost 6 bases and 0 bases, there was a span of 12 bases. CDR3 coding DNA: TGTGCCATCAGGCCCCAAGTGAGCTCTGGAAACACCATATATTTT. Translating gives CAIRPQVSSGNTIYF.

The chain joins TRBV27 to TRBJ1-2; TRBD1 matches at 7 bases. With 6 bases clipped from V and 3 bases from J, the junction kept 4 bases outside the gene matches. The length of the CDR3 is 13 residues. Germline lookup yields CDR1 MNHEY and CDR2 SMNVEV (reference sequence). In DNA, the CDR3 is TGTGCCAGCAGAAGGGACAGAGACTATGGCTACACCTTC. Amino acids: CASRRDRDYGYTF.

The genes are TRBV5-4 and TRBJ2-7; perhaps TRBD1 as D (6 bases). Germline V CDR1 and CDR2: SGHNT, YYREEE (reference sequence). The CDR3 is 13 residues long. Trimming pared 1 base from V and 3 bases from J, leaving 8 bases between. Written as DNA, the CDR3 is TGTGCCAGCAGCTTGCCCAGGGGCTACGAGCAGTACTTC. This translates into CASSLPRGYEQYF.

The J gene is TRBJ2-3, the V gene TRBV28, with D perhaps TRBD2 (5 bases). The germline V gene has CDR1 MDHEN and CDR2 SYDVKM. V was clipped by 7 bases and J by 0 bases, with 17 bases between them. CDR3 length equals 16 residues. CDR3 protein: CASNFPTAVSTDTQYF. The CDR3 region has the DNA TGTGCCAGCAATTTCCCCACAGCGGTGAGCACAGATACGCAGTATTTT.

The chain combines TRBV19 with TRBJ1-3; 8 bases fit TRBD1. Unmatched junction bases numbered 3, after V lost 5 bases and J lost 0 bases. Germline-derived CDR1 and CDR2 are LNHDA and SQIVND (reference sequence). This CDR3 region has 15 residues. CDR3 DNA: TGTGCCAGTAGTGTACAGGGGGGCTCTGGAAACACCATATATTTT. Residues: CASSVQGGSGNTIYF. The full variable domain, its missing parts supplied by reference TRBV19 and TRBJ1-3, is DGGITQSPKYLFRKEGQNVTLSCEQNLNHDAMYWYRQDPGQGLRLIYYSQIVNDFQKGDIAEGYSVSREKKESFPLTVTSAQKNPTAFYLCASSVQGGSGNTIYFGEGSWLTVV.

The chain has TRBV10-3 and TRBJ2-5; the D gene is possibly TRBD1 (5 bases). The germline CDR1 and CDR2 sequences are ENHRY and SYGVKD. The CDR3 runs to 15 residues. Trimming cost V 3 bases and J 3 bases, with 14 bases left between them. The CDR3 nucleotides are TGTGCCATCAGTGATGACAGACAACACGAAGAGACCCAGTACTTC. Translated: CAISDDRQHEETQYF.

This clone occurred once. V gene TRBV28 combines with J gene TRBJ2-7, with 8 bases that match TRBD2. The CDR3 totals 16 residues. Per the germline V gene, CDR1 is MDHEN and CDR2 is SYDVKM. Trimming cost V 6 bases and J 0 bases; bases outside gene matches: 10. The CDR3 bases are TGTGCCAGCAGCTCACGGCGGGGGGTAGGCTCCTACGAGCAGTACTTC. This codes for CASSSRRGVGSYEQYF. Full variable domain (outside the CDR3, taken from reference TRBV28 and TRBJ2-7): DVKVTQSSRYLVKRTGEKVFLECVQDMDHENMFWYRQDPGLGLRLIYFSYDVKMKEKGDIPEGYSVSREKKERFSLILESASTNQTSMYLCASSSRRGVGSYEQYFGPGTRLTVT.

This clone was recorded a few times. This chain links TRBV19 with TRBJ1-6; TRBD1 agrees at 7 bases. The length of the CDR3 is 16 residues. CDR1 is LNHDA and CDR2 is SQIVND in the germline V gene (reference sequence). The V and J ends lost 5 bases and 3 bases, in that order; junction bases with no gene match: 7. CDR3 nucleotides: TGTGCCAGTAGTGCCGAGACAGGGTTCTATAATTCACCCCTCCACTTT. Residues: CASSAETGFYNSPLHF.

This chain links TRBV7-8 with TRBJ2-2; D unclear. V was cut by 8 bases and J by 7 bases, with 14 bases left in between. Germline CDR1 and CDR2: SGHVS and FQNEAQ. The CDR3 consists of 13 residues. CDR3 loop: CASFLIQNGELFF. In nucleotides, the CDR3 is TGTGCCAGCTTCCTGATCCAGAACGGGGAGCTGTTTTTT. Using reference TRBV7-8 and TRBJ2-2 for the parts outside the CDR3, the full variable domain is GAGVSQSPRYKVAKRGQDVALRCDPISGHVSLFWYQQALGQGPEFLTYFQNEAQLDKSGLPSDRFFAERPEGSVSTLKIQRTQQEDSAVYLCASFLIQNGELFFGEGSRLTVL.

The rearrangement uses TRBV7-2 and TRBJ1-1, with D possibly matching TRBD1 (5 bases). Germline values: CDR1 SGHTA, CDR2 FQGNSA. The ends were cut back, 0 bases at V and 6 bases at J, with 14 bases in the middle. The CDR3 has 15 amino acids. The CDR3, as DNA: TGTGCCAGCAGCTTAGCGCGGGGGGGTCCCGCTGAAGCTTTCTTT. Protein: CASSLARGGPAEAFF.

This sequence joins TRBV5-5 and TRBJ2-7; TRBD1 aligns across 7 bases. The junction had 4 bases not matched to a gene; V was cut back by 4 bases and J by 6 bases. The CDR3 has 12 residues. CDR1 SGHKS and CDR2 YYEKEE come from the germline V gene (reference sequence). The DNA for the CDR3 is TGTGCCAGCAGCCCCAACAGGGGCGAGCAGTACTTC. Amino acids: CASSPNRGEQYF.

CDR3 amino acids: CASSDLGTANTEAFF. The CDR3 nucleotides read TGTGCCAGCAGCGACCTCGGGACAGCGAACACTGAAGCTTTCTTT. The rearrangement uses TRBV5-8 and TRBJ1-1, with 7 bases fitting TRBD1. Trimming cost V 4 bases and J 1 base; bases outside gene matches: 7. The CDR3 runs 15 residues. The germline V gene encodes CDR1 SGHTS and CDR2 YDEGEE.